The 29 T cell receptor beta chains below all came from one sample that was sequenced in a study of T cells in Graves' hyperthyroidism and ophthalmopathy. RNA transcripts provided the source from which TCR beta CDR3 regions were amplified. Carried out on the TCR CDR3, a first-round RT-PCR used the HTBI primer set. In TCRdb, the multiplex PCR reads were re-called with MiXCR into one record per CDR3 protein. This sample has about half a million distinct CDR3 sequences, with 22% found just once. The specimen sequenced was blood. These receptors originate from a woman aged 70 to 79 with Graves' ophthalmopathy.

This clonotype showed up just once. The V and J genes are TRBV16 and TRBJ2-5, with 11 positions matching TRBD1. CDR3 length: 16 residues. V was clipped by 4 bases and J by 4 bases; unmatched bases: 8. Germline V gene lookup returns CDR1 KGHSY and CDR2 FQNENV. Here the CDR3 DNA reads TGTGCCAGCAGCCCCGGACAGGGGGCGCCCCGAGAGACCCAGTACTTC. Its translation: CASSPGQGAPRETQYF.

In its sample, this clonotype was seen many times. CDR3 sequence reads: CASSLIGTQQFF. The CDR3 DNA is TGTGCCAGCAGCTTAATCGGGACTCAGCAGTTCTTC. The V and J genes are TRBV7-3 and TRBJ2-1; D might be TRBD2 (6 bases). Germline CDR1 reads SGHTA; CDR2 reads FQGTGA. Trimming took 1 base from V and 11 from J, leaving 9 bases between them. There are 12 residues in the CDR3. The full variable domain, with the rest looked up from reference TRBV7-3 and TRBJ2-1, is GAGVSQTPSNKVTEKGKYVELRCDPISGHTALYWYRQSLGQGPEFLIYFQGTGAADDSGLPNDRFFAVRPEGSVSTLKIQRTERGDSAVYLCASSLIGTQQFFGPGTRLTVL.

The chain joins TRBV20-1 to TRBJ2-1, with unresolved D. Germline CDR1 and CDR2: DFQATT and SNEGSKA (reference sequence). Deletions cut 3 bases from V and 3 bases from J, with 15 bases between. The CDR3 has 15 amino acids. CDR3 protein: CSASGLNLNYNEQFF. Here the CDR3 DNA reads TGCAGTGCTAGCGGATTAAACCTAAACTACAATGAGCAGTTCTTC.

This clonotype was found a few times. CDR3 in amino acids: CASSEGPGKNEQYF. The CDR3 region has the DNA TGTGCCAGCAGTGAAGGCCCGGGTAAAAACGAGCAGTACTTC. J is TRBJ2-7 and V is TRBV6-1; D uncertain. Trimming removed 1 base at V and 5 bases at J, with 12 bases between. The V gene's germline CDR1 is MNHNS and CDR2 SASEGT. CDR3 length: 14 amino acids.

This chain connects TRBV7-6 to TRBJ2-2, with 9 bases matching TRBD1. Germline V gene data show CDR1 as SGHVS and CDR2 as FNYEAQ. Germline trimming cut 5 bases from V and 6 bases from J; bases unmatched to any gene: 10. CDR3 length: 16 amino acids. As DNA, the CDR3 is TGTGCCAGCAGCGCACGCACAGGGGGCTGGGCCGGGGAGCTGTTTTTT. This encodes CASSARTGGWAGELFF.

The chain recombines TRBV20-1 with TRBJ2-3; D remains unclear. Trimming pared 6 bases from V and 0 bases from J, leaving 13 bases between. Germline V gene lookup returns CDR1 DFQATT and CDR2 SNEGSKA (reference sequence). This CDR3 is 14 amino acids long. CDR3 residues: CSAVFPLSTDTQYF. The CDR3 DNA follows: TGCAGTGCCGTTTTTCCCCTTAGCACAGATACGCAGTATTTT.

This clonotype was recorded only once. The chain joins TRBV6-1 to TRBJ2-4; possibly TRBD1 or TRBD2 for D (5 bases each). Between the trimmed V and J ends, which lost 3 bases and 0 bases, there was a span of 12 bases. This CDR3 contains 16 residues. Germline V gene data show CDR1 as MNHNS and CDR2 as SASEGT. The CDR3 DNA sequence: TGTGCCAGCAGTGAGGGGGTGACCCTAGCCAAAAACATTCAGTACTTC. This gives the protein CASSEGVTLAKNIQYF.

This sequence joins TRBV7-2 and TRBJ1-1, with 8 bases that match TRBD1. The CDR3 sequence is 15 residues long. Germline V lookup: CDR1 SGHTA, CDR2 FQGNSA. Trimming took 5 bases from V and 4 from J; bases not matched to a gene: 9. The CDR3: CASSKSGGGGTEAFF. As DNA, the CDR3 is TGTGCCAGCAGCAAATCAGGGGGCGGGGGCACTGAAGCTTTCTTT.

V and J are TRBV7-9 and TRBJ2-6; D gene uncertain. CDR1 and CDR2 from the germline V gene are SEHNR and FQNEAQ (reference sequence). V gave up 11 bases and J gave up 0 bases, with 8 bases separating them. The CDR3 is made up of 13 amino acids. Here the CDR3 DNA reads TGTGCCCACGGGCGCTCTGGGGCCAACGTCCTGACTTTC. It codes for CAHGRSGANVLTF.

This clonotype was seen more than once but under ten times. The chain recombines TRBV15 with TRBJ2-4; D is perhaps TRBD2 (5 bases). This CDR3 has 15 residues. The germline V gene has CDR1 LNHNV and CDR2 YYDKDF (reference sequence). Trimming shortened V by 1 base and J by 1 base, and 8 bases separated the two germline ends. CDR3 sequence (DNA): TGTGCCACCAGCAGAGTCGGCGGGGCCAAAAACATTCAGTACTTC. Its protein product is CATSRVGGAKNIQYF.

This chain links TRBV4-2 with TRBJ1-2; no firm D call. V was clipped by 0 bases and J by 4 bases, with 6 bases between them. CDR3 length: 13 residues. CDR1 and CDR2 from the germline V gene are LGHNA and YNFKEQ. CDR3 coding DNA: TGTGCCAGCAGCCAAGATCACAGCTATGGCTACACCTTC. It encodes CASSQDHSYGYTF.

V and J are TRBV30 and TRBJ1-4; D remains unclear. CDR3 length: 16 amino acids. Germline V lookup: CDR1 GTSNPN, CDR2 SVGIG (reference sequence). Trimming took off 0 bases at V and 1 base at J, with 12 bases between the two ends. Written as DNA, the CDR3 is TGTGCCTGGAGTGTACAACGGACGGGAACTAATGAAAAACTGTTTTTT. Amino acid sequence: CAWSVQRTGTNEKLFF.

V gene TRBV27 combines with J gene TRBJ2-7, with 7 bases identical to TRBD2. From germline, CDR1 is MNHEY and CDR2 SMNVEV (reference sequence). V dropped 4 bases and J dropped 2; count of bases not matched to a gene: 5. The CDR3 length is 14 residues. CDR3 in amino acids: CASSSLAEAYEQYF. The CDR3 DNA is TGTGCCAGCAGTTCCCTAGCGGAAGCCTACGAGCAGTACTTC.

This chain links TRBV24-1 with TRBJ2-1; D possibly corresponds to TRBD1 (6 bases). Germline V gene data show CDR1 as KGHDR and CDR2 as SFDVKD. V was pared by 7 bases and J by 0 bases, with 15 bases between. The length of the CDR3 is 16 residues. CDR3 residues: CATRGHTTFSYNEQFF. The CDR3 coding sequence is TGTGCCACCAGGGGACACACCACCTTCTCCTACAATGAGCAGTTCTTC.

The V gene is TRBV12-3 or TRBV12-4, the J gene TRBJ1-2; tentative D call: TRBD1 (5 bases). V was shortened by 2 bases and J by 4 bases, with 14 bases between the two germline ends. The CDR3 extends over 15 amino acids. CDR3 in DNA: TGTGCCAGCAGTTTAAGTGGGGGGGAGGTCTATGGCTACACCTTC. Translated, it gives CASSLSGGEVYGYTF.

This clonotype was found a few times. This chain links TRBV24-1 with TRBJ2-3, with 8 bases fitting TRBD2. Germline lookup yields CDR1 KGHDR and CDR2 SFDVKD. The CDR3 consists of 15 residues. J lost 2 bases, V lost 4 bases, and 4 bases had no gene match. CDR3 region: CATSDPTSATDTQYF. CDR3 DNA sequence: TGTGCCACCAGTGACCCGACTAGCGCCACAGATACGCAGTATTTT.

This clonotype was found many times. The J gene is TRBJ1-1, the V gene TRBV20-1, with D uncertain. Looked up from germline, CDR1 is DFQATT and CDR2 is SNEGSKA (reference sequence). CDR3 size: 13 residues. V shed 5 bases and J shed 3 bases, with 13 bases lying between them. CDR3 nucleotide sequence: TGCAGTGCTGGAGGGAATCTCGACACTGAAGCTTTCTTT. This gives the protein CSAGGNLDTEAFF.

This clonotype was picked up many times. The rearrangement joins TRBV2 to TRBJ2-2, with D possibly matching TRBD1 (5 bases). There are 13 residues in the CDR3. Per germline, CDR1 SNHLY and CDR2 FYNNEI. Trimming pared 7 bases from V and 4 bases from J, leaving 10 bases between. CDR3 sequence: CASMTDSTGELFF. The CDR3 region has the DNA TGTGCCAGCATGACAGACTCCACCGGGGAGCTGTTTTTT.

The CDR3: CASSYVGQPGNTIYF. DNA of the CDR3: TGTGCCAGCAGTTACGTGGGACAGCCTGGAAACACCATATATTTT. The gene calls are TRBV6-2 or TRBV6-3 and TRBJ1-3; 7 nucleotides align to TRBD1. This CDR3 has 15 residues. CDR1 MNHEY and CDR2 SVGEGT come from the germline V gene. The J segment lost 2 bases and the V segment lost 2 bases, leaving 3 bases of the junction unmatched.

This clonotype was counted ten times or more. The gene calls are TRBV12-5 and TRBJ1-5; 8 bases fit TRBD1. Germline V gene sequence: CDR1 LGHNT, CDR2 FRNRAP. V was pared by 0 bases and J by 4 bases, with 8 bases of the junction left unmatched. The CDR3 totals 17 residues. The CDR3 region has the DNA TGTGCTAGTGGTTTGGTACTGGGGGGACAGGCGAATCAGCCCCAGCATTTT. Translating gives CASGLVLGGQANQPQHF.

The chain combines TRBV4-1 with TRBJ2-3; D gene ambiguous. The CDR3 consists of 13 residues. Trimming removed 2 bases from V and 0 bases from J, with 3 bases in between. Germline V lookup: CDR1 MGHRA, CDR2 YSYEKL. CDR3 sequence: CASSQRSTDTQYF. CDR3 sequence (DNA): TGCGCCAGCAGCCAAAGAAGCACAGATACGCAGTATTTT.

This clonotype appeared many times. The chain combines TRBV6-2 or TRBV6-3 with TRBJ2-7; tentative D call: TRBD2 (6 bases). This CDR3 comprises 14 residues. Germline V lookup: CDR1 MNHEY, CDR2 SVGEGT. Trimming removed 8 bases from V and 7 bases from J, with 21 bases in between. This chain's CDR3 is CASATGTSSREQYF. CDR3 bases: TGTGCCAGCGCCACCGGGACTTCTTCCCGAGAGCAGTACTTC.

The V gene is TRBV6-1, the J gene TRBJ2-1; the match to TRBD2 covers 8 bases. From germline, CDR1 is MNHNS and CDR2 SASEGT. This CDR3 is built from 14 residues. J gave up 6 bases and V 8 bases, and 9 bases lay outside the gene matches. CDR3 loop: CASGREGLRNEQFF. The CDR3 region has the DNA TGTGCCAGCGGCCGGGAGGGCCTACGCAATGAGCAGTTCTTC.

The chain employs TRBV28 and TRBJ2-2; D uncertain. The V gene's germline CDR1 is MDHEN and CDR2 SYDVKM. Trimming took off 6 bases at V and 5 bases at J, with 13 bases between the two ends. The CDR3 is made up of 14 amino acids. The CDR3 nucleotides read TGTGCCAGCAGCTATCCGTATTTAACCGGGGAGCTGTTTTTT. Translating it yields CASSYPYLTGELFF.

V is TRBV12-3 or TRBV12-4 and J is TRBJ1-5, with D possibly matching TRBD1 (5 bases). The CDR3 spans 14 residues. V was pared by 3 bases and J by 6 bases, with 12 bases between. CDR3 in DNA: TGTGCCAGCAGTTTTGGGGGGTGGAGTCAGCCCCAGCATTTT. Translation: CASSFGGWSQPQHF.

This clonotype turned up a few times. The CDR3 sequence: CASSLKLASGRAATYEQYF. The CDR3, as DNA: TGTGCCAGCAGCTTGAAGTTGGCTAGCGGGAGGGCCGCGACCTACGAGCAGTACTTC. The genes are TRBV5-6 and TRBJ2-7; 12 nucleotides match TRBD2. Germline trimming cut 1 base from V and 2 bases from J; bases unmatched to any gene: 13. The CDR3 totals 19 residues. From germline, CDR1 is SGHDT and CDR2 YYEEEE.

The table lists this clonotype with a few counts. The chain has TRBV5-1 and TRBJ1-1, with no clear D. The V end was cut by 4 bases, the J end by 4 bases, with 17 bases between. Germline CDR1 is SGHRS and CDR2 is YFSETQ. There are 15 residues in the CDR3. The DNA for the CDR3 is TGCGCCAGCAGCCATACCCGGGGAGAGGGCACTGAAGCTTTCTTT. Amino acids: CASSHTRGEGTEAFF.

This clonotype was recorded at least ten times. The genes are TRBV12-3 or TRBV12-4 and TRBJ1-1; D is unresolved. The CDR3 has 13 amino acids. The V and J ends lost 3 bases and 4 bases respectively, with 9 bases between them. The CDR3 region has the DNA TGTGCCAGCAGTTTGGGTGTCTTCACTGAAGCTTTCTTT. It yields the protein CASSLGVFTEAFF.

A few counts support this clonotype. The J gene is TRBJ2-1, the V gene TRBV7-2, with 15 bases aligning to TRBD2. This CDR3 region has 16 residues. With V trimmed by 9 bases and J by 6 bases, 9 bases remained unmatched. CDR1 is SGHTA and CDR2 is FQGNSA in the germline V gene. CDR3 DNA: TGTGCCAGTAGTACCCGGACTAGCGGGAGGGGCAATGAGCAGTTCTTC. It encodes CASSTRTSGRGNEQFF.